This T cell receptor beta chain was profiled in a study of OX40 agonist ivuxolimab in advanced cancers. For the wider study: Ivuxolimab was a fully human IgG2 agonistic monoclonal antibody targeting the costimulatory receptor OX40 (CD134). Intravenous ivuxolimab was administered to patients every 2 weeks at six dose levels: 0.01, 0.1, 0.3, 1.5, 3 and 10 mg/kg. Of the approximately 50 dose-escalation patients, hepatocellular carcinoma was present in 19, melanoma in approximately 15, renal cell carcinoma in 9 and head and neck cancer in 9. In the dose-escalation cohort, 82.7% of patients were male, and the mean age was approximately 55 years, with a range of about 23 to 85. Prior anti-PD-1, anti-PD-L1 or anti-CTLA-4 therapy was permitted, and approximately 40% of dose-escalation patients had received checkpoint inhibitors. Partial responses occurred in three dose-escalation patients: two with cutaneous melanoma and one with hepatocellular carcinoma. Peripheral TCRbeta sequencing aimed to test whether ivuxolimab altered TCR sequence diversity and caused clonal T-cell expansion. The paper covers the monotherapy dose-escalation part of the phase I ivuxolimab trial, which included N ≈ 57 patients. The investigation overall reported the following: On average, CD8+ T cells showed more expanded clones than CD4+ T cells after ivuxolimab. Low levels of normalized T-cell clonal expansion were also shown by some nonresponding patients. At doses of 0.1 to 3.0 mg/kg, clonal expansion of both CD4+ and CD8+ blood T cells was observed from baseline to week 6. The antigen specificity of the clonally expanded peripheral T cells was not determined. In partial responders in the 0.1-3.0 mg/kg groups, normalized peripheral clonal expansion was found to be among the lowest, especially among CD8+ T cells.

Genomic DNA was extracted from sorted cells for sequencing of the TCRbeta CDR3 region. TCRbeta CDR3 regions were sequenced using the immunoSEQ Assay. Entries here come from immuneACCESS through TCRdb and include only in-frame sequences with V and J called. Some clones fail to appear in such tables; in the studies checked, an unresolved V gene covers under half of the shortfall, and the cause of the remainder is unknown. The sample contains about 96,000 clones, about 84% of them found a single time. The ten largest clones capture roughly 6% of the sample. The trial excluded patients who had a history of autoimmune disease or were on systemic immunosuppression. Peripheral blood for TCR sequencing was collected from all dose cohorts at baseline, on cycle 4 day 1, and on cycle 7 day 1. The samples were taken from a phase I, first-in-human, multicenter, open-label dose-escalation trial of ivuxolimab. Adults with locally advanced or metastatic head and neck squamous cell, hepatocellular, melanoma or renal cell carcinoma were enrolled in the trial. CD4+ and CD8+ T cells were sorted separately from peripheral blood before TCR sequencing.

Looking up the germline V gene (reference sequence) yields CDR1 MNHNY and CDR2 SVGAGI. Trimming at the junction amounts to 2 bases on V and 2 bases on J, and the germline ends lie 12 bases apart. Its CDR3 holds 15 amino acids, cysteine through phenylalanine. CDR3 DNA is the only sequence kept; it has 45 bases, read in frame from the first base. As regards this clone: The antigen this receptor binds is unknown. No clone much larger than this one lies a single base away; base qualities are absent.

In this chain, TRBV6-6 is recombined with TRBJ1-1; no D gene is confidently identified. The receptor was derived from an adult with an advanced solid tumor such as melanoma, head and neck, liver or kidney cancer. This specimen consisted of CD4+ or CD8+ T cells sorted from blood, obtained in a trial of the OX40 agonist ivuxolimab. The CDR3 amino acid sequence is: CASSYDLRGNTEAFF. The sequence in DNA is TGTGCCAGCAGTTACGATTTGCGGGGAAACACTGAAGCTTTCTTT.